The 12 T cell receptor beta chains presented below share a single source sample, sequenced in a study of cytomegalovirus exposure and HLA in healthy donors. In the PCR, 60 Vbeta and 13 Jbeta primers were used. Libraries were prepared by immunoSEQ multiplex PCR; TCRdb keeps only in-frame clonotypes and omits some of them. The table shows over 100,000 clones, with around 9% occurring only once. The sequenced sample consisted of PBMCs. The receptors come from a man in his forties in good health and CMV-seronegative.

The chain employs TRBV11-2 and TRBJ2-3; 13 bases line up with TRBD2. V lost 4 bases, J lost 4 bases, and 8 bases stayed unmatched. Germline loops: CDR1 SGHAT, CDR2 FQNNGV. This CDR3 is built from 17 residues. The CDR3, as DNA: TGTGCCAGCAGCTCCCGGACTAGCGGGGGCCCCCCAGATACGCAGTATTTT. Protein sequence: CASSSRTSGGPPDTQYF.

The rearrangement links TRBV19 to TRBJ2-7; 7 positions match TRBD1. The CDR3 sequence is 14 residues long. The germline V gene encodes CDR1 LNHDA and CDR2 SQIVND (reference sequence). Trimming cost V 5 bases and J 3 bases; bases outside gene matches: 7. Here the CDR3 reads CASSSDRANYEQYF. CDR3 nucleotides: TGTGCCAGTAGTTCAGACAGGGCGAACTACGAGCAGTACTTC. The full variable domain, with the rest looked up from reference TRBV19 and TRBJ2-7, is DGGITQSPKYLFRKEGQNVTLSCEQNLNHDAMYWYRQDPGQGLRLIYYSQIVNDFQKGDIAEGYSVSREKKESFPLTVTSAQKNPTAFYLCASSSDRANYEQYFGPGTRLTVT.

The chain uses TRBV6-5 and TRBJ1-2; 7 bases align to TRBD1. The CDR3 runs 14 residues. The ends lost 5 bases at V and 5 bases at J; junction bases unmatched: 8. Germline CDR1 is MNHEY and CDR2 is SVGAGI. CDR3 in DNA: TGTGCCAGCAGTCCCACTTCGGGACAGTATGGCTACACCTTC. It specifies CASSPTSGQYGYTF.

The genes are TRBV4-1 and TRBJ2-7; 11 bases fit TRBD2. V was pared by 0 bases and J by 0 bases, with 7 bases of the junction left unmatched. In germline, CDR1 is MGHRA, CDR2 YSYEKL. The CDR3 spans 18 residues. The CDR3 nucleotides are TGCGCCAGCAGCCAAGATTTCACTAGCGGGGGCAGCTCCTACGAGCAGTACTTC. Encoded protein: CASSQDFTSGGSSYEQYF.

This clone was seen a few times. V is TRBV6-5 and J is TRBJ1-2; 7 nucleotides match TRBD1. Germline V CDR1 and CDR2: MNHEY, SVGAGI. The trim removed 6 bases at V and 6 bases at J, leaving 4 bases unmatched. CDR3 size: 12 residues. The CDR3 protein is CASRPGGDGYTF. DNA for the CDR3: TGTGCCAGCAGGCCAGGGGGTGATGGCTACACCTTC.

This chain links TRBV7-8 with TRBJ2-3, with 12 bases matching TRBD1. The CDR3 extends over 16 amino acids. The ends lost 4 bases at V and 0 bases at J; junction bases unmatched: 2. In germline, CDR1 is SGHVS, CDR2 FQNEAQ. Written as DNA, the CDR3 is TGTGCCAGCAGCTGGGACAGGGGGCCGAGCACAGATACGCAGTATTTT. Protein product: CASSWDRGPSTDTQYF.

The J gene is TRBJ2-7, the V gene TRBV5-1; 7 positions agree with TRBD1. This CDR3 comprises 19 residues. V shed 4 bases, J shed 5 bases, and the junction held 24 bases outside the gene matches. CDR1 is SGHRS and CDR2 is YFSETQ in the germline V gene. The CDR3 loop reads CASSHGRGQVTGRGNEQYF. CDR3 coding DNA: TGCGCCAGCAGCCATGGCCGAGGACAGGTGACGGGCCGGGGCAACGAGCAGTACTTC.

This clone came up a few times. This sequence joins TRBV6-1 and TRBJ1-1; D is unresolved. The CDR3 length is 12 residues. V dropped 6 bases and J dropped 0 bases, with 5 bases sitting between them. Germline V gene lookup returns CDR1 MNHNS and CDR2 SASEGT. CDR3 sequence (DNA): TGTGCCAGCAGCGAGGTGAACACTGAAGCTTTCTTT. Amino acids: CASSEVNTEAFF.

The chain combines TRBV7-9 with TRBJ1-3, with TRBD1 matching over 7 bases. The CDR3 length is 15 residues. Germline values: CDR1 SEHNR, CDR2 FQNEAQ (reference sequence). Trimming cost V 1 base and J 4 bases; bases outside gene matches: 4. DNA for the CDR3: TGTGCCAGCAGCTTAGAGACAGGGAGAGGAAACACCATATATTTT. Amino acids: CASSLETGRGNTIYF. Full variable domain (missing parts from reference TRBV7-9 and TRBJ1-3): DTGVSQNPRHKITKRGQNVTFRCDPISEHNRLYWYRQTLGQGPEFLTYFQNEAQLEKSRLLSDRFSAERPKGSFSTLEIQRTEQGDSAMYLCASSLETGRGNTIYFGEGSWLTVV.

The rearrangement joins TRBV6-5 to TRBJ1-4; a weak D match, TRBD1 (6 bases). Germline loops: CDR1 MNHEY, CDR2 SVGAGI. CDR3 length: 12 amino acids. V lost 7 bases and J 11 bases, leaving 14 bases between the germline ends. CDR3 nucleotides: TGTGCCAGCACTACAGGGAGTGGGAAACTGTTTTTT. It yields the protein CASTTGSGKLFF.

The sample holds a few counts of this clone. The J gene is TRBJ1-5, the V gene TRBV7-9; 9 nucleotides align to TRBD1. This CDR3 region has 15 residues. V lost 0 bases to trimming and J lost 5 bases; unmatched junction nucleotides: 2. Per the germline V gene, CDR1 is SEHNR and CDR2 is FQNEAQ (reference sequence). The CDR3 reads CASSLADRGDQPQHF. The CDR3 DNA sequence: TGTGCCAGCAGCTTAGCGGACAGGGGAGATCAGCCCCAGCATTTT.

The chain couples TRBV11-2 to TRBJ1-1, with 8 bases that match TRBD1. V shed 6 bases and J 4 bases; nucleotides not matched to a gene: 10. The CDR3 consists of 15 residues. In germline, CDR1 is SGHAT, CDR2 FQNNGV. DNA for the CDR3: TGTGCCAGCAGTTCTGACAGGGGCGGGATCACTGAAGCTTTCTTT. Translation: CASSSDRGGITEAFF.